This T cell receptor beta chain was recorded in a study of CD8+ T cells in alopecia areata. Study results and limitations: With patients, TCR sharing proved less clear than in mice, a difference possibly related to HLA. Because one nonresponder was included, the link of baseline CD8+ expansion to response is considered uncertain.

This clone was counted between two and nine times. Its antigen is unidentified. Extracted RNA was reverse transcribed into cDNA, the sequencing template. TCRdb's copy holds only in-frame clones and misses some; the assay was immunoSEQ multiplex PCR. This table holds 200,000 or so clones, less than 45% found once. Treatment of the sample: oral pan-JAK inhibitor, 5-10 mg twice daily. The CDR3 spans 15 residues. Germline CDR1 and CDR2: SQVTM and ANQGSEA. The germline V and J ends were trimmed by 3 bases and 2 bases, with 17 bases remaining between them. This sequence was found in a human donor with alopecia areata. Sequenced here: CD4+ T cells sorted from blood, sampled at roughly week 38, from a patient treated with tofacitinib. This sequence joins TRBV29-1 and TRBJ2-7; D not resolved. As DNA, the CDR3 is TGCAGCGTTGACTTCCTAAGGAATAACACCTACGAGCAGTACTTC. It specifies CSVDFLRNNTYEQYF.